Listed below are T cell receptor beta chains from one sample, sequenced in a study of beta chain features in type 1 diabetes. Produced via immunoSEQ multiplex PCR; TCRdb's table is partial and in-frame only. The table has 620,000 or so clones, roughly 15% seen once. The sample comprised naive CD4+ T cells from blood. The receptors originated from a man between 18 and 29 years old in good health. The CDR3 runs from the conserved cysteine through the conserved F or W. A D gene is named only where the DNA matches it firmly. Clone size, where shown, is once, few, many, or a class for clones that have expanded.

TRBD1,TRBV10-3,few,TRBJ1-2,CAIGTGGAGNYGYTF,TGTGCCATCGGTACAGGGGGCGCGGGAAACTATGGCTACACCTTC
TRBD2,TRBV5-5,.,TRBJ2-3,CASSMGLAGPSTDTQYF,TGTGCCAGCAGCATGGGACTAGCGGGCCCCAGCACAGATACGCAGTATTTT
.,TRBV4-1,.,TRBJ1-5,CASSQDVVQPQHF,TGCGCCAGCAGCCAAGACGTGGTTCAGCCCCAGCATTTT
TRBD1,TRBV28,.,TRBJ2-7,CASSEGQGGTYEQYF,TGTGCCAGCAGTGAGGGACAGGGGGGAACCTACGAGCAGTACTTC
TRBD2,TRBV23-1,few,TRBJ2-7,CASSQSGGGDYEQYF,TGCGCCAGCAGTCAATCTGGGGGGGGAGACTACGAGCAGTACTTC
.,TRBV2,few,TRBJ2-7,CAGRKGLSSYEQYF,TGTGCCGGGAGAAAGGGGCTAAGCTCCTACGAGCAGTACTTC
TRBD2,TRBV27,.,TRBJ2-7,CASSFTSVSSYEQYF,TGTGCCAGCAGTTTCACTAGCGTCAGCTCCTACGAGCAGTACTTC
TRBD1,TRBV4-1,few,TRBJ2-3,CASGYFGTGVIDTQYF,TGCGCCAGCGGATACTTCGGGACAGGGGTTATAGATACGCAGTATTTT
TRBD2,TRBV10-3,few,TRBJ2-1,CAISGRRAGERLNNEQFF,TGTGCCATCAGTGGGAGGCGAGCGGGAGAAAGATTGAACAATGAGCAGTTCTTC
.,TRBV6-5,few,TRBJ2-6,CASIQRRSGANVLTF,TGTGCCAGCATCCAGCGGCGGAGTGGGGCCAACGTCCTGACTTTC
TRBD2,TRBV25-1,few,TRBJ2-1,CASAGLAGYNEQFF,TGTGCCAGCGCCGGACTAGCGGGCTACAATGAGCAGTTCTTC
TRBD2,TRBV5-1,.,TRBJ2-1,CASSLASAGAHNEQFF,TGCGCCAGCAGCTTGGCTTCGGCGGGAGCCCACAATGAGCAGTTCTTC
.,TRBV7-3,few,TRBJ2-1,CASSHQGDSYNEQFF,TGTGCCAGCAGCCATCAAGGTGACTCCTACAATGAGCAGTTCTTC
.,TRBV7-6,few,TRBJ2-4,CASSLVRGAKNIQYF,TGTGCCAGCAGCTTAGTGCGGGGAGCCAAAAACATTCAGTACTTC
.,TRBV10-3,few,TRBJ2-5,CAIAGFQETQYF,TGTGCCATCGCCGGATTCCAAGAGACCCAGTACTTC
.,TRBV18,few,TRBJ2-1,CASSPPGTPLSAYNEQFF,TGTGCCAGCTCACCACCCGGGACCCCGCTTTCGGCTTACAATGAGCAGTTCTTC